One sample yielded the 30 T cell receptor beta chains listed below, sequenced in a study of shared clonotypes between healthy human individuals. Sequencing used immunoSEQ multiplex PCR; TCRdb keeps in-frame clones, though not all of them. The profile shows a few hundred thousand clones, 75% to 80% of them singletons. The specimen was PBMCs. These receptors came from a woman aged 40-49 years in good health. Some clones in this sample may be carry-over from other donors' samples.

The DNA for the CDR3 is TGTGCCAGTAGTACAGGGGAGGCGGGACAGCCCCAGCATTTT. Translated, it gives CASSTGEAGQPQHF. The chain has TRBV19 and TRBJ1-5, with D possibly being TRBD1 (6 bases). The V gene lost 4 bases and the J gene lost 7 bases, with 14 bases spanning the gap. The CDR3 covers 14 residues. Germline V CDR1 and CDR2: LNHDA, SQIVND (reference sequence).

The rearrangement joins TRBV19 to TRBJ2-2, with 7 bases matching TRBD2. The junction had 2 bases not matched to a gene; V was cut back by 9 bases and J by 4 bases. The CDR3 is made up of 12 amino acids. Germline CDR1 and CDR2: LNHDA and SQIVND (reference sequence). The CDR3 nucleotides are TGTGCCAGCGGCGGGAGCACCGGGGAGCTGTTTTTT. Translating it yields CASGGSTGELFF. Based on the CDR3 plus reference TRBV19 and TRBJ2-2, the full variable domain is DGGITQSPKYLFRKEGQNVTLSCEQNLNHDAMYWYRQDPGQGLRLIYYSQIVNDFQKGDIAEGYSVSREKKESFPLTVTSAQKNPTAFYLCASGGSTGELFFGEGSRLTVL.

This chain links TRBV7-2 with TRBJ2-1; 8 positions agree with TRBD2. This CDR3 is built from 12 residues. V was clipped by 1 base and J by 13 bases; unmatched bases: 3. CDR1 is SGHTA, CDR2 FQGNSA, per germline. The CDR3 coding sequence is TGTGCCAGCAGCTTAGTGGGGACTAGTCAGTTCTTC. The encoded protein is CASSLVGTSQFF.

Notes on this clone: This likely traces to a read error, being one base from a far larger clone. CDR3: CASSPGRNTEAFF. As DNA, the CDR3 is TGTGCCAGCAGCCCAGGACGGAACACTGAAGCTTTCTTT. The chain employs TRBV7-8 and TRBJ1-1; D gene unclear. From germline, CDR1 is SGHVS and CDR2 FQNEAQ. The germline V and J ends were trimmed by 5 bases and 1 base, with 8 bases remaining between them. The CDR3 consists of 13 residues.

The chain employs TRBV29-1 and TRBJ1-2; D gene uncertain. CDR1 and CDR2 (germline): SQVTM, ANQGSEA. The CDR3 is 14 amino acids. Trimming left V 3 bases short and J 0 bases short, with 11 bases between. CDR3: CSVESTRSNYGYTF. CDR3 coding DNA: TGCAGCGTTGAGTCGACAAGATCTAACTATGGCTACACCTTC.

V and J are TRBV5-1 and TRBJ2-5; D perhaps matches TRBD1 (5 bases). Germline V gene data show CDR1 as SGHRS and CDR2 as YFSETQ. The CDR3 spans 13 residues. Trimming stripped 4 bases from V and 2 bases from J, with 9 bases between. CDR3 in amino acids: CASSDTGQETQYF. The CDR3 region has the DNA TGCGCCAGCAGCGACACAGGTCAAGAGACCCAGTACTTC. Full variable domain (remainder filled in from reference TRBV5-1 and TRBJ2-5): KAGVTQTPRYLIKTRGQQVTLSCSPISGHRSVSWYQQTPGQGLQFLFEYFSETQRNKGNFPGRFSGRQFSNSRSEMNVSTLELGDSALYLCASSDTGQETQYFGPGTRLLVL.

This clone occurred a few times. The chain combines TRBV7-2 with TRBJ2-7, with 10 bases fitting TRBD2. Germline values: CDR1 SGHTA, CDR2 FQGNSA. This CDR3 has 18 residues. Losses at the gene ends were 1 base for V and 0 bases for J; bases not matched to a gene: 9. The CDR3, as DNA: TGTGCCAGCAGCTTAGATCAAGGACTAGCGGCTATCTCCTACGAGCAGTACTTC. This encodes CASSLDQGLAAISYEQYF.

This clone was counted a few times. The chain has TRBV30 and TRBJ1-1; D is perhaps TRBD1 (5 bases). V lost 4 bases to trimming and J lost 0 bases, with 12 bases between them. The CDR3 extends over 14 amino acids. Germline V lookup: CDR1 GTSNPN, CDR2 SVGIG (reference sequence). CDR3 bases: TGTGCCTGGACTCCACAGGTCATGAACACTGAAGCTTTCTTT. It codes for CAWTPQVMNTEAFF.

The chain carries TRBV11-2 and TRBJ2-4; 7 bases are shared with TRBD2. Trimming cost V 5 bases and J 6 bases; bases outside gene matches: 16. CDR1 is SGHAT and CDR2 is FQNNGV in the germline V gene. This CDR3 is built from 17 residues. The CDR3 sequence: CASSEGSGGGLGNIQYF. Here the CDR3 DNA reads TGTGCCAGCAGCGAAGGAAGTGGCGGGGGTTTGGGAAACATTCAGTACTTC.

Many counts were recorded for this clone. This sample includes further DNA sequences coding for the same CDR3. The genes are TRBV18 and TRBJ1-3; the D is unclear. CDR1 and CDR2 (germline): KGHSH, LQKENI. Trimming removed 2 bases from V and 2 bases from J, with 10 bases in between. The CDR3 runs to 15 residues. Written as DNA, the CDR3 is TGTGCCAGCTCACCATCACCGGGGACTGGAAACACCATATATTTT. Protein sequence: CASSPSPGTGNTIYF.

The CDR3 DNA sequence: TGTGCCAGCGTCGTTGAGACAGGGCAGAATCAGCCCCAGCATTTT. It is translated as CASVVETGQNQPQHF. The rearrangement joins TRBV13 to TRBJ1-5; 7 bases match TRBD1. The CDR3 length is 15 residues. Per the germline V gene, CDR1 is PRHDT and CDR2 is FYEKMQ (reference sequence). The J segment lost 4 bases and the V segment lost 8 bases, leaving 11 bases of the junction unmatched.

V usage is TRBV5-1 and J usage is TRBJ1-2, with 9 bases identical to TRBD1. The CDR3 covers 17 residues. CDR1 and CDR2 (germline): SGHRS, YFSETQ. The V segment lost 0 bases and the J segment 7 bases; nucleotides outside the gene matches: 13. In nucleotides, the CDR3 is TGCGCCAGCAGCTTGGGGACAGGGGATAATGACCTTCGTGGCTACACCTTC. Its protein is CASSLGTGDNDLRGYTF.

This chain joins TRBV9 and TRBJ1-4; 8 nucleotides align to TRBD1. J gave up 5 bases and V 4 bases, and 7 bases lay outside the gene matches. CDR3 size: 15 residues. Per the germline V gene, CDR1 is SGDLS and CDR2 is YYNGEE. The CDR3 sequence is CASSPGDRKNEKLFF. CDR3 bases: TGTGCCAGCAGCCCCGGGGACAGGAAAAATGAAAAACTGTTTTTT.

The J gene is TRBJ1-2, the V gene TRBV4-1; D is ambiguous. The V end lost 2 bases, the J end lost 1 base, and 14 bases lay between the germline ends. The CDR3 sequence is 16 residues long. CDR1 is MGHRA and CDR2 is YSYEKL in the germline V gene. The CDR3 reads CASSQLTSGLNYGYTF. For the CDR3, the DNA is TGCGCCAGCAGCCAACTAACCTCCGGGCTTAACTATGGCTACACCTTC.

V gene TRBV2 combines with J gene TRBJ2-5; 7 bases are shared with TRBD1. J gave up 3 bases and V 7 bases, and 5 bases lay outside the gene matches. Germline lookup yields CDR1 SNHLY and CDR2 FYNNEI. The CDR3 consists of 13 residues. CDR3 protein: CASNRDSKETQYF. In DNA form, the CDR3 reads TGTGCCAGCAACAGGGACAGCAAAGAGACCCAGTACTTC.

The chain uses TRBV7-2 and TRBJ2-7, with D perhaps matching TRBD2 (6 bases). V shed 5 bases and J shed 1 base, with 15 bases lying between them. Germline CDR1 reads SGHTA; CDR2 reads FQGNSA. The CDR3 is 15 residues long. The CDR3 protein is CASSLGSSTSYEQYF. CDR3 DNA sequence: TGTGCCAGCAGCCTCGGGAGTTCCACTTCCTACGAGCAGTACTTC.

The V gene is TRBV11-1, the J gene TRBJ2-5; TRBD1 matches at 7 bases. The CDR3 sequence is 13 residues long. Germline loops: CDR1 SGHAT, CDR2 FQDESV (reference sequence). The V segment lost 6 bases and the J segment 5 bases; nucleotides outside the gene matches: 6. The CDR3 DNA is TGTGCCAGCAGTTTCGACAGGGACGAGACCCAGTACTTC. Translation: CASSFDRDETQYF.

A word on this clone: The sample contains more than one DNA sequence encoding this CDR3. The genes are TRBV10-2 and TRBJ2-7; weak D call: TRBD1 (6 bases). The CDR3 length is 12 residues. Germline V gene data show CDR1 as WSHSY and CDR2 as SAAADI. The V end lost 5 bases, the J end lost 4 bases, and 9 bases lay between the germline ends. CDR3 DNA sequence: TGCGCCAGCAGTCTCACAGGGTACGAGCAGTACTTC. Translating it yields CASSLTGYEQYF.

The chain uses TRBV30 and TRBJ2-1; 7 bases agree with TRBD1. The V gene's germline CDR1 is GTSNPN and CDR2 SVGIG (reference sequence). This CDR3 spans 13 amino acids. The J segment lost 9 bases and the V segment lost 3 bases, leaving 8 bases of the junction unmatched. The CDR3 DNA reads as TGTGCCTGGAGCGCCGGGACAGATTTTGAGCAGTTCTTC. Amino acid sequence: CAWSAGTDFEQFF.

V usage is TRBV6-6 and J usage is TRBJ2-2, with unresolved D. Looked up from germline, CDR1 is MNHNY and CDR2 is SVGAGI (reference sequence). CDR3 length equals 13 residues. The V end lost 8 bases, the J end lost 6 bases, and 13 bases lay between the germline ends. CDR3 nucleotide sequence: TGTGCCAGCCAGAAAAGTGGGCCCGGGGAGCTGTTTTTT. This encodes CASQKSGPGELFF.

The J gene is TRBJ2-1, the V gene TRBV25-1, with 10 bases that match TRBD1. CDR1 and CDR2 from the germline V gene are MGHDK and SYGVNS. V was clipped by 7 bases and J by 9 bases; unmatched bases: 12. The CDR3 runs to 15 residues. CDR3 loop: CASTTPGTGDSEQFF. The DNA for the CDR3 is TGTGCCAGCACTACACCCGGGACAGGGGATAGTGAGCAGTTCTTC. Full variable domain (remainder filled in from reference TRBV25-1 and TRBJ2-1): EADIYQTPRYLVIGTGKKITLECSQTMGHDKMYWYQQDPGMELHLIHYSYGVNSTEKGDLSSESTVSRIRTEHFPLTLESARPSHTSQYLCASTTPGTGDSEQFFGPGTRLTVL.

The V gene is TRBV30, the J gene TRBJ2-6, with a tentative D call TRBD2 (5 bases). Looked up from germline, CDR1 is GTSNPN and CDR2 is SVGIG (reference sequence). This CDR3 region has 17 residues. Trimming removed 3 bases at V and 4 bases at J, with 19 bases between. The CDR3 is CAWSPPREPFGANVLTF. The DNA for the CDR3 is TGTGCCTGGAGCCCTCCTAGGGAGCCGTTCGGGGCCAACGTCCTGACTTTC.

The chain combines TRBV30 with TRBJ2-7; D remains unclear. The CDR3 runs to 15 residues. V lost 5 bases to trimming and J lost 5 bases, with 22 bases between them. CDR1 is GTSNPN and CDR2 is SVGIG in the germline V gene (reference sequence). This CDR3 is CAWSTDPRWADEQYF. The CDR3 DNA follows: TGTGCCTGGTCGACGGACCCCCGGTGGGCGGACGAGCAGTACTTC.

Turning to this clone: One end of the junction varies from germline; a read error may be responsible. This chain's CDR3 is CASSRDKGSSYNEQFF. The CDR3 DNA reads TGTGCCTCCAGCAGAGATAAGGGGAGCTCCTACAATGAGCAGTTCTTC. The chain joins TRBV15 to TRBJ2-1; possibly TRBD1 or TRBD2 for D (5 bases each). Per germline, CDR1 LNHNV and CDR2 YYDKDF (reference sequence). The CDR3 runs 16 residues.

The chain uses TRBV5-5 and TRBJ2-6; D is undetermined. The germline V gene encodes CDR1 SGHKS and CDR2 YYEKEE (reference sequence). CDR3 size: 19 residues. V lost 4 bases to trimming and J lost 0 bases, with 20 bases between them. CDR3 nucleotide sequence: TGTGCCAGCAGCCCGGCCCCGACAACTACATCCTCTGGGGCCAACGTCCTGACTTTC. Encoded protein: CASSPAPTTTSSGANVLTF. The full variable domain, its missing parts supplied by reference TRBV5-5 and TRBJ2-6, is DAGVTQSPTHLIKTRGQQVTLRCSPISGHKSVSWYQQVLGQGPQFIFQYYEKEERGRGNFPDRFSARQFPNYSSELNVNALLLGDSALYLCASSPAPTTTSSGANVLTFGAGSRLTVL.

In its sample, this clone was seen a few times. Just one base apart from a much larger clone, this may be a read error. The same CDR3 is also encoded by other DNA sequences in this sample. The V call is TRBV11-2, the J call TRBJ2-1, with TRBD2 identical over 7 bases. The trim removed 1 base at V and 10 bases at J, leaving 10 bases unmatched. This CDR3 contains 15 residues. The germline V gene encodes CDR1 SGHAT and CDR2 FQNNGV. The CDR3 loop reads CASSLAGAGLREQFF. CDR3 bases: TGTGCCAGCAGCTTAGCGGGAGCGGGACTGCGGGAGCAGTTCTTC.

This sequence joins TRBV10-2 and TRBJ1-5, with D unresolved. In germline, CDR1 is WSHSY, CDR2 SAAADI. The length of the CDR3 is 17 residues. The germline V and J ends were trimmed by 6 bases and 0 bases, with 18 bases remaining between them. The CDR3 DNA sequence: TGCGCCAGCAGCGAAAGTGCAGGCCATTATAGCAATCAGCCCCAGCATTTT. Its protein is CASSESAGHYSNQPQHF.

A few counts support this clone. Compared with germline, one end of the junction differs, possibly owing to a read error. V and J are TRBV14 and TRBJ2-7; no definite D call. Per the germline V gene, CDR1 is SGHDN and CDR2 is FVKESK. This CDR3 has 10 residues. CDR3 residues: CASSHPGPPF. The DNA for the CDR3 is TGTGCCAGCAGCCATCCGGGCCCACCTTTC.

This clone occurred many times. The same CDR3 can be traced to other DNA sequences in this sample. The chain recombines TRBV30 with TRBJ2-1; TRBD2 agrees at 13 bases. J gave up 1 base and V 5 bases, and 5 bases lay outside the gene matches. This CDR3 has 16 residues. Germline CDR1 and CDR2: GTSNPN and SVGIG (reference sequence). The CDR3 DNA is TGTGCCTGGGAAGGACTAGCGGGAGCTTCCTACAATGAGCAGTTCTTC. Its protein is CAWEGLAGASYNEQFF.

Only one count was recorded for this clone. The chain joins TRBV19 to TRBJ1-5, with TRBD1 as a possible D gene (5 bases). V lost 7 bases, J lost 2 bases, and 18 bases lay in between. CDR3 size: 16 residues. The germline V gene encodes CDR1 LNHDA and CDR2 SQIVND (reference sequence). CDR3 in DNA: TGTGCCAGTACCTTTTACGGGGGAGAGGGCAATCAGCCCCAGCATTTT. Amino acids: CASTFYGGEGNQPQHF.